This TCR beta chain derives from a study of T cell responses to AZD1222 COVID-19 vaccine. Notes on the study in general: Spike-specific TCR breadth and depth went up after people got two AZD1222 doses.

Germline V gives CDR1 LNHDA, CDR2 SQIVND (reference sequence). Trimming took 7 bases from V and 5 from J; bases not matched to a gene: 12. CDR3 size: 15 residues. Assay: immunoSEQ multiplex PCR; the TCRdb copy retains only in-frame clones and omits some. Of roughly 120,000 clones in the sample, about 92% are singletons; the top ten hold roughly 7.9%. This clone occurred once. What it binds is not known. The chain is built from TRBV19 and TRBJ2-3, with TRBD2 identical over 7 bases. The TCR was taken from an adult who received the AZD1222 COVID-19 vaccine. Sequencing was performed on peripheral blood, taken 28 days after the second AZD1222 dose. The CDR3 spells CASIGLAASGDTQYF. The CDR3 region has the DNA TGTGCCAGTATCGGGCTAGCGGCCTCGGGAGATACGCAGTATTTT.